This is a list of T cell receptor beta chains from one sample in a study of cytomegalovirus exposure and HLA in healthy donors. The protocol was immunoSEQ multiplex PCR, while the TCRdb copy is restricted to in-frame clones and leaves out a portion. The table includes 150,000 to 200,000 clones, around 84% detected once. The specimen sequenced was PBMCs. These receptors all stem from a woman aged 18 to 35 in good health and CMV-seronegative. Both conserved end residues are part of each CDR3. The D gene is left open where the match is weak. Clone sizes are given selectively: once, few, many, or a class where the clone is expanded.

v_call	clone_size	j_call	d_call	cdr3_nt	cdr3_aa
TRBV7-9	-	TRBJ1-2	TRBD1	TGTGCCAGCCGCAGGGGGCCGTATGGCTACACCTTC	CASRRGPYGYTF
TRBV30	-	TRBJ2-3	-	TGTGCCTGGAGGAGGCAGGGTACAGATACGCAGTATTTT	CAWRRQGTDTQYF
TRBV18	once	TRBJ2-5	-	TGTGCCAGCTCACCGTTTAACGGCCAAGAGACCCAGTACTTC	CASSPFNGQETQYF
TRBV6-5	-	TRBJ2-7	TRBD2	TGTGCCAGCAGTGGAGTGCGGGAGGCCCACGAGCAGTACTTC	CASSGVREAHEQYF
TRBV10-1	-	TRBJ2-3	-	TGCGCCAGCAGTGAGTCTTCTGGAGACCCTAGCACAGATACGCAGTATTTT	CASSESSGDPSTDTQYF
TRBV19	-	TRBJ2-5	-	TGTGCCAGTAGTATTTGGGACTTACCCCAAGAGACCCAGTACTTC	CASSIWDLPQETQYF
TRBV5-1	-	TRBJ1-4	TRBD1	TGCGCCAGCAGCCTCAGACAGGGGGGCGAAAAACTGTTTTTT	CASSLRQGGEKLFF
TRBV5-1	-	TRBJ1-6	-	TGCGCCAGCAGCCCGGACAGTCTTAATTCACCCCTCCACTTT	CASSPDSLNSPLHF
TRBV18	-	TRBJ1-5	TRBD1	TGTGCCAGCTCACGGACAGGATATAGCAATCAGCCCCAGCATTTT	CASSRTGYSNQPQHF
TRBV5-4	-	TRBJ2-6	-	TGTGCCAGCAGGCCCGGAGATAGGTCTGGGGCCAACGTCCTGACTTTC	CASRPGDRSGANVLTF
TRBV4-1	-	TRBJ1-2	-	TGCGCCAGCAGCCCTCCCTCCACGGGGAACTATGGCTACACCTTC	CASSPPSTGNYGYTF
TRBV11-2	-	TRBJ2-3	-	TGTGCCAGCAGCTTTAGTGCAGATACGCAGTATTTT	CASSFSADTQYF
TRBV6-1	-	TRBJ2-5	-	TGTGCCAGCAGTGAAGGAGTCACAGCAGGAGAGACCCAGTACTTC	CASSEGVTAGETQYF
TRBV9	-	TRBJ2-5	-	TGTGCCAGCAGCGTAGGGCTAGGCCCATCGGAGACCCAGTACTTC	CASSVGLGPSETQYF
TRBV5-4	-	TRBJ1-1	TRBD1	TGTGCCAGCAGCTTGGGAGGGGGCAGCGACACTGAAGCTTTCTTT	CASSLGGGSDTEAFF
TRBV4-3	-	TRBJ1-3	-	TGCGCCAGCAGCCAAGATGCGGGGGGATCCGGAAACACCATATATTTT	CASSQDAGGSGNTIYF
TRBV9	once	TRBJ2-3	-	TGTGCCAGCAGCAATAGCACAGGATCCTCGCTCACAGATACGCAGTATTTT	CASSNSTGSSLTDTQYF
TRBV20-1	few	TRBJ2-7	-	TGCAGTGCTTTACCACTGAGCGAGCAGTACTTC	CSALPLSEQYF
TRBV28	once	TRBJ1-1	TRBD1	TGTGCCAGCAGTTTACCCTCGACAGGGGTCCATGAAGCTTTCTTT	CASSLPSTGVHEAFF
TRBV5-1	-	TRBJ2-2	-	TGCGCCAGCAGCTTGGAAGGAGCGAACACCGGGGAGCTGTTTTTT	CASSLEGANTGELFF
TRBV19	-	TRBJ1-3	-	TGTGCCAGTAGTTACGAGGCTGGAAACACCATATATTTT	CASSYEAGNTIYF
TRBV6-5	-	TRBJ1-2	-	TGTGCCAGCAGTTACTGTACCGGGTACCACTGCTATGGCTACACCTTC	CASSYCTGYHCYGYTF
TRBV23-1	-	TRBJ1-2	-	TGCGCCAGCAGTCATGGTCGGCGGGCCTTC	CASSHGRRAF
TRBV7-8	-	TRBJ2-7	TRBD2	TGTGCCAGCAGCTTAGAACCTAGCGGGACCTACGAGCAGTACTTC	CASSLEPSGTYEQYF
TRBV7-2	-	TRBJ2-2	TRBD2	TGTGCCAGCAGCTTACAGGCTAGCGGGAGACGGACCGGGGAGCTGTTTTTT	CASSLQASGRRTGELFF
TRBV20-1	-	TRBJ2-7	-	TGCAGTGCTCGATCGGACTTGGTGCAGTACTTC	CSARSDLVQYF
TRBV4-3	few	TRBJ1-4	-	TGCGCCAGCAGCCAAGACCCCCGGAATGAAAAACTGTTTTTT	CASSQDPRNEKLFF
TRBV6-5	-	TRBJ2-5	-	TGTGCCAGCAAGGCAGGGACTCAAGAGACCCAGTACTTC	CASKAGTQETQYF
TRBV7-8	-	TRBJ1-3	-	TGTGCCAGCAGCTCAGACAGGAACTCTGGAAACACCATATATTTT	CASSSDRNSGNTIYF
TRBV6-4	-	TRBJ1-1	-	TGTGCCAGCAGTGCTTCAGGGAGGACTGAAGCTTTCTTT	CASSASGRTEAFF
TRBV7-9	-	TRBJ2-3	TRBD2	TGTGCCAGCAGCTCGACTAGCCTTGTGAGTACAGATACGCAGTATTTT	CASSSTSLVSTDTQYF
TRBV19	-	TRBJ1-5	TRBD1	TGTGCCAGTAGTCCGGGGACAGCGAGCAATCAGCCCCAGCATTTT	CASSPGTASNQPQHF